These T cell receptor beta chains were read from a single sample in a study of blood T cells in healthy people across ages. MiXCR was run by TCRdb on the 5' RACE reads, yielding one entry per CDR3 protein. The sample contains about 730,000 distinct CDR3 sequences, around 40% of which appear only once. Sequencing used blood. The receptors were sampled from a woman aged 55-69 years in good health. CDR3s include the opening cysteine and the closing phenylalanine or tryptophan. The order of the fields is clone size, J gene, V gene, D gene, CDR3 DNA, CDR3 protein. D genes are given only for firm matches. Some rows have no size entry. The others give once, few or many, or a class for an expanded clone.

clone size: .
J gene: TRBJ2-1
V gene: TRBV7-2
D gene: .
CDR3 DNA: TGTGCCAGCAGCCGACGGTGGGATAGCGGCTCCTACAATGAGCAGTTCTTC
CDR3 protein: CASSRRWDSGSYNEQFF

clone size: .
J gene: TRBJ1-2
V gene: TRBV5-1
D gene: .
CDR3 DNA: TGCGCCAGCAGCTCATCGGGAGGGACCAACTATGGCTACACCTTC
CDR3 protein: CASSSSGGTNYGYTF

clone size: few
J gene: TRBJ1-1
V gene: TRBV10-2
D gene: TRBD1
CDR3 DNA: TGCGCCAGCAGTCCCAGGGGGGCACACACTGAAGCTTTCTTT
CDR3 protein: CASSPRGAHTEAFF

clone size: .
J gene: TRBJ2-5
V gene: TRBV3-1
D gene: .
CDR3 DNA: TGTGCCAGCAGCCGGATCATGGAGACCCAGTACTTC
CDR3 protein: CASSRIMETQYF

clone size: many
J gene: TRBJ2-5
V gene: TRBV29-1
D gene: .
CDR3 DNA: TGCAGCGTCATCAGGGTAGGGGGAGAGACCCAGTACTTC
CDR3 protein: CSVIRVGGETQYF

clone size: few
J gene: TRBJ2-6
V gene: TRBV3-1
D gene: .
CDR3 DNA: TGTGCCAGCGGCCGCCAGGTCTCTGGGGCCAACGTCCTGACTTTC
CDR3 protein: CASGRQVSGANVLTF

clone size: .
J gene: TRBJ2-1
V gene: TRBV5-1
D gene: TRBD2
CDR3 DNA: TGCGCCAGCAGCCAATGGGGGCGGGAGGTTTCGAATGAGCAGTTCTTC
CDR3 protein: CASSQWGREVSNEQFF

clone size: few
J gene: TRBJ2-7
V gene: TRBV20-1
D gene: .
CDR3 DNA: TGCAGGGCCCAGGGACGAACCTACGAGCAGTACTTC
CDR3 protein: CRAQGRTYEQYF

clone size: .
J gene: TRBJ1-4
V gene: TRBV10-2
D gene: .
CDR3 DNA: TGCACCAGCCTAAACAGGGCTCCTGGAGAAAAACTGTTTTTT
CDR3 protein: CTSLNRAPGEKLFF

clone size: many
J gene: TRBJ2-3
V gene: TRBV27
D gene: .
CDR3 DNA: TGTGCCAGCAGGAGCCAAGGAGATACGCAGTATTTT
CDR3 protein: CASRSQGDTQYF

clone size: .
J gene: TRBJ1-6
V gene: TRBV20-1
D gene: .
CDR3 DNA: TGCAGTGCTAGAGTAGGGCTGCTTAATTCACCCCTCCACTTT
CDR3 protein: CSARVGLLNSPLHF

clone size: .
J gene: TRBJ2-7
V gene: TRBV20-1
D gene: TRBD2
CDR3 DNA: TGCAGTGTCCCCGGGACTAACTCCTACGAGCAGTACTTC
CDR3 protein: CSVPGTNSYEQYF

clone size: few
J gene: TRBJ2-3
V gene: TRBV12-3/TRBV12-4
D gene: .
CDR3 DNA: TGTGCCAGCAGGGCAGGGATTGCCGAAGGCACAGATACGCAGTATTTT
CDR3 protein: CASRAGIAEGTDTQYF

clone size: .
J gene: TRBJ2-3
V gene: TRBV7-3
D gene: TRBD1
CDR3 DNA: TGTGCCAGCAGCAATGCGGGACAGGTTACAGATACGCAGTATTTT
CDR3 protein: CASSNAGQVTDTQYF

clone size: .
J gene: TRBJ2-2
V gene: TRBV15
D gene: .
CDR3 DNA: TGTGCCACCAGCAGAGATTCAGGGGGGGGCTATACCGGGGAGCTGTTTTTT
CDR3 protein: CATSRDSGGGYTGELFF

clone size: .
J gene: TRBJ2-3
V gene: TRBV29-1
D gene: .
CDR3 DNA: TGCGGAGGGGGGTTTGGGGGCACAGATACGCAGTATTTT
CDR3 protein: CGGGFGGTDTQYF

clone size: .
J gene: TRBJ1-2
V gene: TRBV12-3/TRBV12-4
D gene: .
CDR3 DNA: TGTGCCAGCAGTAATGGTAACATCTATGGCTACACCTTC
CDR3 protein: CASSNGNIYGYTF

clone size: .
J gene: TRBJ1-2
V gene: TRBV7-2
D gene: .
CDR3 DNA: TGTGCCAGCAGCTCCTCAATACGCCAGGGATTTAACTATGGCTACACCTTC
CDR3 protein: CASSSSIRQGFNYGYTF

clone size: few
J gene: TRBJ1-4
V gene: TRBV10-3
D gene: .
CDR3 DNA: TGTGCCATCAGTGATGGGGGGGCGGGCGAAAAACTGTTTTTT
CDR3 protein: CAISDGGAGEKLFF

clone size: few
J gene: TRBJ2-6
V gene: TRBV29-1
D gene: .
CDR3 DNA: TGCAGCGTTGATACTTCCTCTGGGGCCAACGTCCTGACTTTC
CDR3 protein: CSVDTSSGANVLTF

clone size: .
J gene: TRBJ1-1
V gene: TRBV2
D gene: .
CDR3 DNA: TGTGCCAGCAGGCCAAACGGTGACACTGAAGCTTTCTTT
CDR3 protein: CASRPNGDTEAFF

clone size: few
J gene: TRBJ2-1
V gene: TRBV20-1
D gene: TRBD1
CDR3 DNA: TGCAGTGCTAGCGGGACAGGGCCAAACGAGCAGTTCTTC
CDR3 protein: CSASGTGPNEQFF

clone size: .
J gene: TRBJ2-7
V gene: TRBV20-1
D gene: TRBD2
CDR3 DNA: TGCAGTGCTAGTCTTTGGGGGAGGGAGGGCGAGCAGTACTTC
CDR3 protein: CSASLWGREGEQYF

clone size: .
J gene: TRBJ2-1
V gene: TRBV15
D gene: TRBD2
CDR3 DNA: TGTGCCACCAGCAGACCGGGACTAGCGGTCAGCTCCTACAATGAGCAGTTCTTC
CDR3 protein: CATSRPGLAVSSYNEQFF

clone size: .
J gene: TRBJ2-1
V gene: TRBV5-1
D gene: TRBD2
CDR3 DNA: TGCGCCAGCAGCCAGGGACTAGACGTCAATGAGCAGTTCTTC
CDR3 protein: CASSQGLDVNEQFF

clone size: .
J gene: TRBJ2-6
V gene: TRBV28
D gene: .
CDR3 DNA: TGTGCCAGCAGTTTGGGGGGCAGGTTAACTGGGGCCAACGTCCTGACTTTC
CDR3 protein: CASSLGGRLTGANVLTF

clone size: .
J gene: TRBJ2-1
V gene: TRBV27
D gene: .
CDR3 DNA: TGTGCCAGCAGAGCCACTTGGGTGGTAGCTTACAATGAGCAGTTCTTC
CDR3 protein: CASRATWVVAYNEQFF

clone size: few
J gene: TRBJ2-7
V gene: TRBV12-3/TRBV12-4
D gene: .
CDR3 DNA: TGTGCCAGCACCCAAATGGGCACCTTCTACGAGCAGTACTTC
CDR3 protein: CASTQMGTFYEQYF

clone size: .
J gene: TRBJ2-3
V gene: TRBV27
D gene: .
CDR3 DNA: TGTGCCAGCAGTTTGGGGGGCACCCGCACAGATATGCTGTATTTT
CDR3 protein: CASSLGGTRTDMLYF

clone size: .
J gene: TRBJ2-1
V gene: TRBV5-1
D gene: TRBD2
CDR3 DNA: TGCGCCAGCAGCTCGGGGGCTTGGGGACTAGCGGGAGGATACAATGAGCAGTTCTTC
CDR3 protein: CASSSGAWGLAGGYNEQFF

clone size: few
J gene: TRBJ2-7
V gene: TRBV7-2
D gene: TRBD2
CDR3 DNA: TGTGCCAGCAGCTCGAAAAGCGGGGGGCGCACCTACGAGCAGTACTTC
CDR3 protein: CASSSKSGGRTYEQYF

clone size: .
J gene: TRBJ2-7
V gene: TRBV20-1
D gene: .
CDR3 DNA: TGCAGTGCTAGGACGACTAGTTTCGGGGATGAGCAGTACTTC
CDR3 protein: CSARTTSFGDEQYF

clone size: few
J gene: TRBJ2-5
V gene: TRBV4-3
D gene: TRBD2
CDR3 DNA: TGCGCCAGCAGCCTCACACAACCCGGGACTAGCGGGAGGGAGACCCAGTACTTC
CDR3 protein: CASSLTQPGTSGRETQYF

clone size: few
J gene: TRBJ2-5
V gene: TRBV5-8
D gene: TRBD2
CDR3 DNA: TGTGCCAGCAGCTTGGGGTCCCGGGGAGGGGAAGAGACCCAGTACTTC
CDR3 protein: CASSLGSRGGEETQYF

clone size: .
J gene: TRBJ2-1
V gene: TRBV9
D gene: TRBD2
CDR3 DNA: TGTGCCAGCAGCGTAACTAGCGGGAGAGATGAGCAGTTCTTC
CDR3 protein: CASSVTSGRDEQFF

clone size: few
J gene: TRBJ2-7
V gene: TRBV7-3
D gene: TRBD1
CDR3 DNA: TGTGCCAGCAGCGTTGGGACAGGGGGCTTAAATGAGCAGTACTTC
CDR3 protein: CASSVGTGGLNEQYF

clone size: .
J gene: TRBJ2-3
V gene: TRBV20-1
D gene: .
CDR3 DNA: TGCAGTGCTCCAGAGCGGAACACAGATACGCAGTATTTT
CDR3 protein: CSAPERNTDTQYF

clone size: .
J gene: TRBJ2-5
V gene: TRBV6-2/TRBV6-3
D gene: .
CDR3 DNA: TGTGCCAGCAGTACCGTACCCCGCCAAGAGACCCAGTACTTC
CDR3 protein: CASSTVPRQETQYF

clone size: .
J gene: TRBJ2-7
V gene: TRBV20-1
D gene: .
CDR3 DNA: TGCAGTGCTACAAGGACGGGATTTTATGAGCAGTACTTC
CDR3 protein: CSATRTGFYEQYF

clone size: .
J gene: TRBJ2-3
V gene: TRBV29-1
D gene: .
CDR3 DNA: TGCAGCGTTGGGCCCTTGAGCACAGATACGCAGTATTTT
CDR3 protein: CSVGPLSTDTQYF

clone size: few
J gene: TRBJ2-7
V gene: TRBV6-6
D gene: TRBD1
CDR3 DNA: TGTGCCAGCAGGACCGGGACAGGGAGCCACGAGCAGTACTTC
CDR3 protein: CASRTGTGSHEQYF

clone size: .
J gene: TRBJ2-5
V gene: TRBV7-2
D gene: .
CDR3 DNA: TGTGCCAGCAGCCCAGATGGCGGGACTCAAAGGGAGACCCAGTACTTC
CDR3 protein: CASSPDGGTQRETQYF

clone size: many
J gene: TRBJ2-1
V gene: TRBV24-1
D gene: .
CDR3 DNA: TGTGCCACCAGTGATTCGGCGGGACTCCTATACAATGAGCAGTTCTTC
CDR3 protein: CATSDSAGLLYNEQFF

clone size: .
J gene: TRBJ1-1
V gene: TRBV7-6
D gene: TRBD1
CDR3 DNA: TGTGCCAGCAGCCTAACAGGGGGCGGGGGCACTGAAGCTTTCTTT
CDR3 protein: CASSLTGGGGTEAFF

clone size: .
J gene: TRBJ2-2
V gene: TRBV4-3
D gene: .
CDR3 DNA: TGCGCCAGCAGCCAAGGCAGTACCGGGGAGCTGTTTTTT
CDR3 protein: CASSQGSTGELFF

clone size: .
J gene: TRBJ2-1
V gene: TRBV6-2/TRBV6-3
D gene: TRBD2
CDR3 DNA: TGTGCCAGCCTCAAGCTCCTCGGACTAGCGGGAGGGTACAATGAGCAGTTCTTC
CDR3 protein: CASLKLLGLAGGYNEQFF

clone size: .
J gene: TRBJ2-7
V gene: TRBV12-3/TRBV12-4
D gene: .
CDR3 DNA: TGTGCCAGCAGTTTCGCAGTTGGCTACGAGCAGTACTTC
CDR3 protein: CASSFAVGYEQYF

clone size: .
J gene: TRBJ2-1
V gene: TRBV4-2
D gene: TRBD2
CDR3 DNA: TGTGCCTGCAGCCAATCCCAACTAGCGGTGAGCTCCTACAATGAGCAGTTCTTC
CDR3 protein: CACSQSQLAVSSYNEQFF

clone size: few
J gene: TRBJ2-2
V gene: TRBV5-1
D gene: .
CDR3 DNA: TGCGCCAGCTCGGAGGGGGCGTACACCGGGGAGCTGTTTTTT
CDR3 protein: CASSEGAYTGELFF

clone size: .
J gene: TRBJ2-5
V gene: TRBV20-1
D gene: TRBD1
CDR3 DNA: TGCAGTGCTAGAAAGACAGGGGAAGAGACCCAGTACTTC
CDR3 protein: CSARKTGEETQYF

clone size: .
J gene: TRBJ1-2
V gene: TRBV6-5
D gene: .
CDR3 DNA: TGTGCCAGCAGTACCGTACAGCACTATGGCTACACCTTC
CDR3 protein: CASSTVQHYGYTF

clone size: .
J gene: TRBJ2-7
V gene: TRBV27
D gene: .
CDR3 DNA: TGTGCCAGCCCTGCGGACAGTCGTTTCTCCTACGAGCAGTACTTC
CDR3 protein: CASPADSRFSYEQYF

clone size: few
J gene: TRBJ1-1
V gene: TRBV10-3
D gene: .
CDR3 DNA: TGTGCCATCAGGGGCGAAGGGGGCACTGAAGCTTTCTTT
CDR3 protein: CAIRGEGGTEAFF

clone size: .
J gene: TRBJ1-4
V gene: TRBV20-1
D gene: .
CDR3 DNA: TGCAGTGCTCCAAAAGCGGGGACGACTAATGAAAAACTGTTTTTT
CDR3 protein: CSAPKAGTTNEKLFF

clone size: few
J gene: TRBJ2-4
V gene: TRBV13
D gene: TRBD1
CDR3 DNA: TGTGCCAGCAGCCCGTACACCCGGGACAGGTCTGGGGCCAAAAACATTCAGTACTTC
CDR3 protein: CASSPYTRDRSGAKNIQYF